The clone carrying this TCR beta chain came up once. The sample belongs to a study of cytomegalovirus exposure and HLA in healthy donors. Study summary: Early release data held about 85 million unique TCRs from HLA-typed donors.

PCR was performed using 60 Vbeta and 13 Jbeta primers. Sequenced by immunoSEQ multiplex PCR; TCRdb stores in-frame clones only, minus some. The table has under 150,000 clones, over 60% seen once. The CDR3 has 12 residues. J was trimmed by 4 bases and V by 10 bases; bases with no gene match: 2. CDR1 is LNHDA and CDR2 is SQIVND in the germline V gene (reference sequence). The genes are TRBV19 and TRBJ2-4; 9 bases are shared with TRBD1. The sequenced sample was PBMCs. The clonotype comes from a woman in her twenties or thirties in good health and CMV-seropositive. The CDR3 DNA sequence: TGTGCCACCGGACAGGGGAAAAACATTCAGTACTTC. Protein sequence: CATGQGKNIQYF.